What follows is one TCR beta chain and its context. The data stem from a study of blood T cell repertoires in COVID-19. As for the study in general: Donors in the United States, Italy and Spain gave samples during acute or convalescent COVID-19. T cells, B-cell-depleted T cells, or PBMCs supplied cDNA or gDNA.

Germline assignment: CDR1 MNHEY and CDR2 SVGEGT. Trimming stripped 5 bases from V and 6 bases from J, with 11 bases between. CDR3 length: 12 residues. Original processing notes: Using reference gene primer amplification, nucleated cell counts were estimated. Sequenced by immunoSEQ multiplex PCR; TCRdb stores in-frame clones only, minus some. The V and J calls and clone size were taken over from that table, and D and trimming were inferred from the DNA. The sample carries 150,000 to 200,000 clones, 80% to 90% recorded once. The chain recombines TRBV6-2 or TRBV6-3 with TRBJ2-7, with a tentative D call TRBD2 (5 bases). The sequence derives from a man aged 65 to 85 with active or convalescent COVID-19. The sample comprised peripheral blood. In DNA form, the CDR3 reads TGTGCCAGCAGTCAATCGGGGTTCGAGCAGTACTTC. Translated: CASSQSGFEQYF.